Sequencing of this T cell receptor (beta chain) was carried out in a study of T cell changes during pregnancy in multiple sclerosis. The table came from immunoSEQ multiplex PCR; TCRdb's copy has only in-frame clones and leaves some out. The table shows about 80,000 clones, with 94% occurring only once. The V and J ends lost 5 bases and 2 bases, in that order; junction bases with no gene match: 8. CDR3 size: 15 residues. Germline V gene data show CDR1 as SGHNT and CDR2 as YYREEE (reference sequence). The chain employs TRBV5-4 and TRBJ2-3, with 7 bases aligning to TRBD2. The sequence derives from a female donor in good health, enrolled as a control in a pregnancy study. Sequenced material: peripheral blood, taken in the second trimester of pregnancy. CDR3 DNA sequence: TGTGCCAGCAGGGAGGGGCTAGCGGTCACAGATACGCAGTATTTT. Encoded protein: CASREGLAVTDTQYF. Full variable domain (missing parts from reference TRBV5-4 and TRBJ2-3): ETGVTQSPTHLIKTRGQQVTLRCSSQSGHNTVSWYQQALGQGPQFIFQYYREEENGRGNFPPRFSGLQFPNYSSELNVNALELDDSALYLCASREGLAVTDTQYFGPGTRLTVL.